This T cell receptor (beta chain) is drawn from a study of identical twins. In its sample, this clonotype was seen many times. As yet, its antigen is unknown. The germline gives CDR1 SGHVS, CDR2 FNYEAQ. Trimming took 6 bases from V and 2 from J; bases not matched to a gene: 6. The CDR3 is 15 amino acids. Every one of the donors was a healthy Caucasian. Regarding the study as a whole: Insertions ran lower in abundant cord blood beta clonotypes, though not in memory repertoires.

cDNA molecules carried unique molecular identifiers, and template switching added a universal primer site. TCRdb re-called the 5' RACE reads with MiXCR, one entry per CDR3 protein. Of 640,000 or so distinct CDR3 sequences listed, 5.5% to 6.5% are singletons. The rearrangement joins TRBV7-6 to TRBJ2-3; the match to TRBD1 covers 9 bases. The sequenced material came from naive T cells sorted from blood. The sequence was obtained from a man younger than 30 in good health. The CDR3 is CASSETGGYTDTQYF. The CDR3 DNA is TGTGCCAGCAGTGAAACAGGGGGCTACACAGATACGCAGTATTTT.